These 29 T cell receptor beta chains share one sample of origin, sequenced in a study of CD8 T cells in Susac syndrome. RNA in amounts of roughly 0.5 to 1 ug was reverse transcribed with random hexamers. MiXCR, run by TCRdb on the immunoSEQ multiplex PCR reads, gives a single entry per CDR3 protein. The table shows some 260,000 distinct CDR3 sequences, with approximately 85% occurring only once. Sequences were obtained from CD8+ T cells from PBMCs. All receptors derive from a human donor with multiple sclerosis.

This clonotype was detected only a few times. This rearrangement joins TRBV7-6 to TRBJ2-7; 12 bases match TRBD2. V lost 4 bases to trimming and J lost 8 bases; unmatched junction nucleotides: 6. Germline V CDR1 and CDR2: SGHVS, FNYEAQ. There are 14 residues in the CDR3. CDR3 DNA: TGTGCCAGCAGCTCGACTAGCGGGAGTATCAAGCAGTACTTC. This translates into CASSSTSGSIKQYF.

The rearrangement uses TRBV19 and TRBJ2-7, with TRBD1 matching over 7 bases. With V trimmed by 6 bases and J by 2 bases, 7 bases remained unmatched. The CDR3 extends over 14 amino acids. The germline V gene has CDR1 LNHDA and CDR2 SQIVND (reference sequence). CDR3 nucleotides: TGTGCCAGTAGCCCCGGGACAGCAACCTACGAGCAGTACTTC. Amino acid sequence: CASSPGTATYEQYF.

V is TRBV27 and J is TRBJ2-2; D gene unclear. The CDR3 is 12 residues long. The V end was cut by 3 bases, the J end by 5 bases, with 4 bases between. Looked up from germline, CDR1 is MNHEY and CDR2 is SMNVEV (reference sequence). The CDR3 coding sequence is TGTGCCAGCAGTTTTGTTACCGGGGAGCTGTTTTTT. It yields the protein CASSFVTGELFF.

CDR3 nucleotide sequence: TGTGCCAGCAGCTTAAGAGGGACTAGCGGGCATAACAACGGGGAGACCCAGTACTTC. Translating gives CASSLRGTSGHNNGETQYF. The J gene is TRBJ2-5, the V gene TRBV7-9, with 12 nucleotides matching TRBD2. Germline V gene sequence: CDR1 SEHNR, CDR2 FQNEAQ (reference sequence). The V and J ends lost 2 bases and 5 bases, in that order; junction bases with no gene match: 15. The CDR3 contains 19 residues.

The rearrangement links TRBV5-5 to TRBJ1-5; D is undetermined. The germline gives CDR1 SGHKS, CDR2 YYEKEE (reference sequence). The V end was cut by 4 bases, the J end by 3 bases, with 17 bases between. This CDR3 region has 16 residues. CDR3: CASSQKELTINQPQHF. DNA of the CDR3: TGTGCCAGCAGCCAAAAGGAGTTAACTATCAATCAGCCCCAGCATTTT.

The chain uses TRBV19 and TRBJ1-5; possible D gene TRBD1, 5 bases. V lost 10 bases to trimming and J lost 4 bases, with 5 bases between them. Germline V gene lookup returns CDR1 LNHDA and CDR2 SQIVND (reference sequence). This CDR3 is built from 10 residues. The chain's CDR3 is CATGNQPQHF. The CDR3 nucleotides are TGTGCCACAGGGAATCAGCCCCAGCATTTT.

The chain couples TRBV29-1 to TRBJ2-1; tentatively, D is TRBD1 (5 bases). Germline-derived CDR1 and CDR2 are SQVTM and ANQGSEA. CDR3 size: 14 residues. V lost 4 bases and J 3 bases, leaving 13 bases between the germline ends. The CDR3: CSVGRQGLYNEQFF. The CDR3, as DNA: TGCAGCGTTGGTAGGCAGGGTCTCTACAATGAGCAGTTCTTC.

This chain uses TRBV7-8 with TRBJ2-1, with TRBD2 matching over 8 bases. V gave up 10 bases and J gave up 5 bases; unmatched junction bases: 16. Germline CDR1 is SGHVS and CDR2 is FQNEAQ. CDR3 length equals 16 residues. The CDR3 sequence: CAIRGTSGGAHNEQFF. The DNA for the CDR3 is TGTGCCATCAGAGGGACCAGCGGGGGAGCACACAATGAGCAGTTCTTC.

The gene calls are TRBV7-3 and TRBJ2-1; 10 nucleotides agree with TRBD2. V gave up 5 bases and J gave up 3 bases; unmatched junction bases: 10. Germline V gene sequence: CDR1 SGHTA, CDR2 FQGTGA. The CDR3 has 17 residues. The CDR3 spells CASSLSAPSGSYNEQFF. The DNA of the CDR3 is TGTGCCAGCAGCCTCTCTGCTCCTAGCGGGAGCTACAATGAGCAGTTCTTC.

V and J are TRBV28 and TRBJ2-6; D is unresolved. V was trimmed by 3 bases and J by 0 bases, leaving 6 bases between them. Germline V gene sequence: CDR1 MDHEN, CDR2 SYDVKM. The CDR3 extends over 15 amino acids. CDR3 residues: CASSLPSSGANVLTF. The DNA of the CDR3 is TGTGCCAGCAGTTTGCCGAGCTCTGGGGCCAACGTCCTGACTTTC.

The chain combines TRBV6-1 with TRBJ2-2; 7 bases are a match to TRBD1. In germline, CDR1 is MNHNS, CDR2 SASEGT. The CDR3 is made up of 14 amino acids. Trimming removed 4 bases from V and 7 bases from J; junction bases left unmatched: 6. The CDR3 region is CASSVEGAVGELFF. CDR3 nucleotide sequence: TGTGCCAGCAGTGTAGAGGGGGCGGTCGGGGAGCTGTTTTTT.

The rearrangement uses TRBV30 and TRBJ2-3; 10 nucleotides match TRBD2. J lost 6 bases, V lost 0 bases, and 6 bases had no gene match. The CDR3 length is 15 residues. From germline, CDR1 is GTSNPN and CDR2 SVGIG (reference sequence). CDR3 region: CAWSVSLAGVDTQYF. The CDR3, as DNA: TGTGCCTGGAGTGTCAGTCTAGCGGGAGTGGATACGCAGTATTTT.

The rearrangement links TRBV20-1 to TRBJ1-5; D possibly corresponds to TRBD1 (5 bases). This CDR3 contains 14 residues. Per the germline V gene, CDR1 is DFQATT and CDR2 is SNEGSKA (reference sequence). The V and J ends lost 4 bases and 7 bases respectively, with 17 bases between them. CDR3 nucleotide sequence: TGCAGTGCTAAGGTTTCGAGGGGAGGGCAGCCCCAGCATTTT. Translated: CSAKVSRGGQPQHF.

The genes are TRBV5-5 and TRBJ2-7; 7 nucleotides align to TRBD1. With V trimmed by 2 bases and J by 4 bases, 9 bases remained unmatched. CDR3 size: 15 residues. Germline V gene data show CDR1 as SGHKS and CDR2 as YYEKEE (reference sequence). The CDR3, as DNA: TGTGCCAGCAGCTTTAGGTGGCAGGGGGATTACGAGCAGTACTTC. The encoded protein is CASSFRWQGDYEQYF.

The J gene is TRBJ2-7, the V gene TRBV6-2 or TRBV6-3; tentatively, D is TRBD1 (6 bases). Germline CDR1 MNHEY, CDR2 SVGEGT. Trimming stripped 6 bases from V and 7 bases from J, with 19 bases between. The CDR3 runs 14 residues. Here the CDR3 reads CASRPQGAGWEQYF. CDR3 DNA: TGTGCCAGCAGGCCACAGGGAGCTGGATGGGAGCAGTACTTC.

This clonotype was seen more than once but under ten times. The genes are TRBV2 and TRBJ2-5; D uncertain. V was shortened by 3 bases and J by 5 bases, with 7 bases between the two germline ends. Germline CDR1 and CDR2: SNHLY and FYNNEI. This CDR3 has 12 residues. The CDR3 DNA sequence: TGTGCCAGCAGTGATGGCCGGGAGACCCAGTACTTC. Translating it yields CASSDGRETQYF.

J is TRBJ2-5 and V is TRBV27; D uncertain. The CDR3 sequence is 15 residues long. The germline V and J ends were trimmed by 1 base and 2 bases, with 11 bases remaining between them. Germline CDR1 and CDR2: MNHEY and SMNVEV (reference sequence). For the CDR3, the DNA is TGTGCCAGCAGTTTATGGGCCAGCAGACAAGAGACCCAGTACTTC. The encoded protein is CASSLWASRQETQYF.

The CDR3 sequence: CASSQDARGEDGYTF. The CDR3 bases are TGTGCCAGCAGCCAAGATGCGCGAGGGGAGGACGGCTACACCTTC. The genes are TRBV3-1 and TRBJ1-2; a weak D match, TRBD1 (5 bases). The V and J ends lost 0 bases and 8 bases respectively, with 16 bases between them. This CDR3 has 15 residues. The germline CDR1 and CDR2 sequences are LGHDT and YNNKEL (reference sequence).

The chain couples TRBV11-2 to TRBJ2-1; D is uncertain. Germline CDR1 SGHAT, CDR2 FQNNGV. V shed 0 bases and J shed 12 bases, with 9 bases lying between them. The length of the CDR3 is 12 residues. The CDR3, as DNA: TGTGCCAGCAGCTTAGATAGAATAGGGCAGTTCTTC. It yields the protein CASSLDRIGQFF.

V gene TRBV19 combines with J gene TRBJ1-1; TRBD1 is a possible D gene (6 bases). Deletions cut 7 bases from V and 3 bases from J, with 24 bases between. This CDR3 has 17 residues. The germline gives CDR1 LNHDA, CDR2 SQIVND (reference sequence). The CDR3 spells CASNPGGRGFWDTEAFF. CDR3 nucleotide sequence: TGTGCCAGTAATCCGGGGGGGCGCGGGTTTTGGGACACTGAAGCTTTCTTT.

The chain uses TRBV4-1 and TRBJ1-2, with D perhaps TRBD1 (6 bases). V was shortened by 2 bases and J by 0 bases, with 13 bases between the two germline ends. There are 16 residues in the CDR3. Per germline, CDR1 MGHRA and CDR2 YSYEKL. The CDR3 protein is CASSQPNRETNYGYTF. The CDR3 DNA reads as TGCGCCAGCAGCCAACCGAACAGGGAAACTAACTATGGCTACACCTTC.

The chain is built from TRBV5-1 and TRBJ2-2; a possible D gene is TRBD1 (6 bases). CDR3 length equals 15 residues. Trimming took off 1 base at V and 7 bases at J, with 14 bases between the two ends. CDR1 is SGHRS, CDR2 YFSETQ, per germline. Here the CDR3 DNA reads TGCGCCAGCAGCTTGTCTACAGGGCCCGGCGGGGAGCTGTTTTTT. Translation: CASSLSTGPGGELFF.

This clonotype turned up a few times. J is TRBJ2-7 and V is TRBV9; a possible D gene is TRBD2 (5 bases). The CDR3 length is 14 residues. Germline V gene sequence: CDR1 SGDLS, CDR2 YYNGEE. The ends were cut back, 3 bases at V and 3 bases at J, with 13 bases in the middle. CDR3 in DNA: TGTGCCAGCAGCGGCCGGACTGGAGGCTACGAGCAGTACTTC. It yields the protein CASSGRTGGYEQYF. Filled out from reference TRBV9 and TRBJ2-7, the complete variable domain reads DSGVTQTPKHLITATGQRVTLRCSPRSGDLSVYWYQQSLDQGLQFLIQYYNGEERAKGNILERFSAQQFPDLHSELNLSSLELGDSALYFCASSGRTGGYEQYFGPGTRLTVT.

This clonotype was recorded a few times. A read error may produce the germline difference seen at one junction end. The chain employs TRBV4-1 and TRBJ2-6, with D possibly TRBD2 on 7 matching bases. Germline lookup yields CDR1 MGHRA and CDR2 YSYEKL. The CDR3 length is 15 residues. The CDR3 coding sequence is TGTGCCAGCAGCCAGGGGAGGGCTGGGGCCAACGTCCTGACTTTC. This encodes CASSQGRAGANVLTF.

The CDR3 nucleotides are TGTGCCAGCAGTTATAAACTAGCCCCAGAGACCCAGTACTTC. This codes for CASSYKLAPETQYF. This chain links TRBV6-5 with TRBJ2-5; tentatively, D is TRBD2 (6 bases). This CDR3 contains 14 residues. Germline CDR1 and CDR2: MNHEY and SVGAGI. The germline V and J ends were trimmed by 3 bases and 4 bases, with 12 bases remaining between them.

The CDR3 DNA sequence: TGTGCCAGCAGTTTAGCTAGCGGGAGTGGTTACAATGAGCAGTTCTTC. It codes for CASSLASGSGYNEQFF. The chain is built from TRBV27 and TRBJ2-1, with 10 bases identical to TRBD2. Germline values: CDR1 MNHEY, CDR2 SMNVEV (reference sequence). The CDR3 sequence is 16 residues long. V lost 2 bases, J lost 4 bases, and 5 bases stayed unmatched.

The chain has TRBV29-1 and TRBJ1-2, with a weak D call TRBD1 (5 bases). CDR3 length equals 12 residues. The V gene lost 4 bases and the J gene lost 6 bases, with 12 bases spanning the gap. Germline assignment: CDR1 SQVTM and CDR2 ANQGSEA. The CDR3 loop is CSVVWGFDGYTF. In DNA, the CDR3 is TGCAGCGTTGTTTGGGGGTTCGATGGCTACACCTTC.

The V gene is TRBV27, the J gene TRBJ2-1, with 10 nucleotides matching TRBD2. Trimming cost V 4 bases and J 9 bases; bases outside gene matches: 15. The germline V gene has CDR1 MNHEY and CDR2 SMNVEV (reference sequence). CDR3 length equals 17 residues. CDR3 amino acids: CASSSFSSGRAGGEQFF. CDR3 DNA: TGTGCCAGCAGTTCGTTTTCCAGCGGGAGGGCCGGGGGTGAGCAGTTCTTC.

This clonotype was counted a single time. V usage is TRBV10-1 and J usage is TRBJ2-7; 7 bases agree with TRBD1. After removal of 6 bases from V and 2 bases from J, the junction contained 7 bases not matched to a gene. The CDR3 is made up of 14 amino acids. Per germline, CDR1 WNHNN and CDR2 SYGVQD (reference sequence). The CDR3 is CASSRTGEAYEQYF. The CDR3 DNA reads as TGCGCCAGCAGCCGGACAGGTGAGGCCTACGAGCAGTACTTC.